Each of the 6 T cell receptor beta chains below was sequenced from the same sample in a study of identical twins. TCRdb re-derived calls from the 5' RACE reads in MiXCR, one entry per CDR3 protein. In the table there are 300,000 to 400,000 distinct CDR3 sequences, roughly an eighth of which are singletons. This sample also belongs to another study, concerning yellow fever vaccine responses in identical twins.

Material for sequencing was CD8+ T cells sorted from blood. Source of these receptors: a woman between 18 and 29 years old in good health.

This clonotype was detected a few times. The chain uses TRBV27 and TRBJ1-2, with D unclear. Per the germline V gene, CDR1 is MNHEY and CDR2 is SMNVEV (reference sequence). The CDR3 is 14 amino acids. Trimming cost V 2 bases and J 3 bases, with 10 bases left between them. CDR3 nucleotide sequence: TGTGCCAGCAGTTTAAGCCCGAAGGACTATGGCTACACCTTC. Its protein product is CASSLSPKDYGYTF.

The rearrangement links TRBV20-1 to TRBJ2-1; 7 nucleotides align to TRBD2. The CDR3 loop spans 13 amino acids. Germline-derived CDR1 and CDR2 are DFQATT and SNEGSKA (reference sequence). V shed 5 bases, J shed 1 base, and the junction held 2 bases outside the gene matches. CDR3 residues: CSAGGGSYNEQFF. CDR3 nucleotides: TGCAGTGCTGGGGGGGGTTCCTACAATGAGCAGTTCTTC.

This clonotype was counted between two and nine times. The chain joins TRBV7-9 to TRBJ1-5; unclear D gene. Between the trimmed V and J ends, which lost 9 bases and 7 bases, there was a span of 13 bases. Germline CDR1 reads SEHNR; CDR2 reads FQNEAQ (reference sequence). There are 12 residues in the CDR3. DNA for the CDR3: TGTGCCAGTGGCTTGGGGAACCAGCCCCAGCATTTT. Its translation: CASGLGNQPQHF. Supplemented by reference TRBV7-9 and TRBJ1-5, the full variable domain reads DTGVSQNPRHKITKRGQNVTFRCDPISEHNRLYWYRQTLGQGPEFLTYFQNEAQLEKSRLLSDRFSAERPKGSFSTLEIQRTEQGDSAMYLCASGLGNQPQHFGDGTRLSIL.

V usage is TRBV5-1 and J usage is TRBJ2-7; perhaps TRBD1 as D (6 bases). Trimming removed 1 base at V and 5 bases at J, with 19 bases between. This CDR3 has 16 amino acids. In germline, CDR1 is SGHRS, CDR2 YFSETQ. The CDR3 sequence: CASSLPKDSSLDEQYF. In DNA, the CDR3 is TGCGCCAGCAGCTTGCCAAAGGACAGCTCTCTCGACGAGCAGTACTTC. The full variable domain, in which reference TRBV5-1 and TRBJ2-7 provide the parts outside the CDR3, is KAGVTQTPRYLIKTRGQQVTLSCSPISGHRSVSWYQQTPGQGLQFLFEYFSETQRNKGNFPGRFSGRQFSNSRSEMNVSTLELGDSALYLCASSLPKDSSLDEQYFGPGTRLTVT.

The chain links TRBV2 to TRBJ1-1; possibly TRBD1 for D (5 bases). Germline CDR1 is SNHLY and CDR2 is FYNNEI. There are 11 residues in the CDR3. V lost 10 bases, J lost 6 bases, and 12 bases lay in between. CDR3: CATKGVSEAFF. The CDR3 DNA reads TGTGCCACCAAAGGGGTTTCTGAAGCTTTCTTT. The full variable domain, with the rest looked up from reference TRBV2 and TRBJ1-1, is EPEVTQTPSHQVTQMGQEVILRCVPISNHLYFYWYRQILGQKVEFLVSFYNNEISEKSEIFDDQFSVERPDGSNFTLKIRSTKLEDSAMYFCATKGVSEAFFGQGTRLTVV.

For the CDR3, the DNA is TGTGCCAGCAGCCACATTAGCGCACCTTACAATGAGCAGTTCTTC. Protein product: CASSHISAPYNEQFF. The V and J genes are TRBV5-5 and TRBJ2-1; tentative D call: TRBD2 (5 bases). V was clipped by 4 bases and J by 4 bases, with 15 bases between them. Germline loops: CDR1 SGHKS, CDR2 YYEKEE (reference sequence). The CDR3 runs 15 residues.